Ten or more counts support the clone carrying this T cell receptor (beta chain). Germline V lookup: CDR1 KGHSH, CDR2 LQKENI. The V segment lost 4 bases and the J segment 0 bases; nucleotides outside the gene matches: 7. The CDR3 loop spans 17 amino acids. The authors made cDNA by 5'RACE with 10-nucleotide random UMIs. Each CDR3 protein gets one entry after TCRdb re-called the 5' RACE reads with MiXCR. The table shows about 90,000 distinct CDR3 sequences, with less than 15% occurring only once. This record comes from a study of neurological immune-mediated disorders. Time point given: longitudinal time-point 2.

This receptor was identified in a female donor with HTLV-1-associated myelopathy (HAM/TSP). Sequenced sample: PBMCs. The chain uses TRBV18 and TRBJ2-1; 9 bases match TRBD2. Written as DNA, the CDR3 is TGTGCCAGCTCACTAGCGGGGGTTCTAAGCTCCTACAATGAGCAGTTCTTC. This encodes CASSLAGVLSSYNEQFF.